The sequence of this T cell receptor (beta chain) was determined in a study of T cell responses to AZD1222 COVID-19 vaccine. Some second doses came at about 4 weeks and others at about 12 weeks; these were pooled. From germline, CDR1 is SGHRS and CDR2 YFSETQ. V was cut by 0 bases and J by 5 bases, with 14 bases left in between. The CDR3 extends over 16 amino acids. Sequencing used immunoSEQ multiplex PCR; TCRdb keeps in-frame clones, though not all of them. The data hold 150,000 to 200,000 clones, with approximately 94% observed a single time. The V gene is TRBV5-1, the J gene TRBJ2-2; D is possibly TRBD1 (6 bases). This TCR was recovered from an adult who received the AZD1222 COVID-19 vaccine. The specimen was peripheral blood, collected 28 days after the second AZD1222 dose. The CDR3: CASSLVPSRGTGELFF. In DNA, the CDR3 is TGCGCCAGCAGCTTGGTACCCAGTAGGGGGACCGGGGAGCTGTTTTTT.